Described below is a single T cell receptor beta chain sequence and its context. Its antigen is not identified. This entry comes from a study of OX40 agonist ivuxolimab in advanced cancers. Broader study findings: In the 0.1-3.0 mg/kg groups, partial responders showed among the lowest expansion. Not determined was the antigen specificity of the expanded peripheral T cells.

Assay: immunoSEQ multiplex PCR; the TCRdb copy retains only in-frame clones and omits some. The sample lists some 60,000 clones; about 85% were seen once. The CDR3 is 15 amino acids. The V gene lost 5 bases and the J gene lost 0 bases, with 16 bases spanning the gap. Germline V gives CDR1 SQVTM, CDR2 ANQGSEA. The sequence was obtained from an adult with an advanced solid tumor such as melanoma, head and neck, liver or kidney cancer. The gene calls are TRBV29-1 and TRBJ1-2, with D hard to call. The material sequenced was CD4+ or CD8+ T cells sorted from blood, taken in a trial of the OX40 agonist ivuxolimab. The CDR3: CSVFSPDGSNYGYTF. DNA of the CDR3: TGCAGCGTTTTTTCTCCCGACGGTTCTAACTATGGCTACACCTTC.